This T cell receptor (beta chain) is from a study of T cell repertoires in cytomegalovirus infection. This clonotype was recorded many times. The antigen is unknown. V lost 3 bases and J lost 1; bases outside the gene matches: 8. Per germline, CDR1 LNHDA and CDR2 SQIVND (reference sequence). The CDR3 loop spans 17 amino acids. From the reads, TCRdb called clonotypes with MiXCR, one entry per CDR3 protein. The table includes 200,000 to 250,000 distinct CDR3 sequences, about 12% detected once. Study results and limitations: Dominating the ex vivo response were TCR beta clonotypes that were CMV-specific and HLA-C-restricted. Summed public TCR beta family frequency identified CMV carriers bearing the relevant HLA.

The chain combines TRBV19 with TRBJ2-3; 9 bases align to TRBD2. Input material: PBMCs. The sequence was collected from a human donor in good health (CMV status not recorded). Some clones in this sample may be carry-over from other donors' samples. The CDR3 region is CASSMGLADQRTDTQYF. In DNA form, the CDR3 reads TGTGCCAGTAGTATGGGACTAGCAGATCAGCGCACAGATACGCAGTATTTT.